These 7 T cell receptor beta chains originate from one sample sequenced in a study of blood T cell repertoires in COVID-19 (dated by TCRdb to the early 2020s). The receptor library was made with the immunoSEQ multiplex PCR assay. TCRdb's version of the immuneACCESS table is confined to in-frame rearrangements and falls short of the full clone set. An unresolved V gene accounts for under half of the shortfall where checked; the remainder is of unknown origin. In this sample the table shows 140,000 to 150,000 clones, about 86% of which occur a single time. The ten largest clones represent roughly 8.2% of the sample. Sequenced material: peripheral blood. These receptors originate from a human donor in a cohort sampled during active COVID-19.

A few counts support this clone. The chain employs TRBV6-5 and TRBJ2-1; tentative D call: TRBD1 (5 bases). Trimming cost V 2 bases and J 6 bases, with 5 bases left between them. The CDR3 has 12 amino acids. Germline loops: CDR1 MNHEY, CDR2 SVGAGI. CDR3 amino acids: CASSYRGNEQFF. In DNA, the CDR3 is TGTGCCAGCAGTTACAGGGGCAATGAGCAGTTCTTC.

The CDR3 bases are TGTGCCAGCAGCCCCCTCGGGGGGGGCTATGGCTACACCTTC. Translated, it gives CASSPLGGGYGYTF. The J gene is TRBJ1-2, the V gene TRBV6-4; D may be TRBD1 (5 bases). The germline gives CDR1 MRHNA, CDR2 SNTAGT. Between the trimmed V and J ends, which lost 6 bases and 4 bases, there was a span of 15 bases. The CDR3 totals 14 residues.

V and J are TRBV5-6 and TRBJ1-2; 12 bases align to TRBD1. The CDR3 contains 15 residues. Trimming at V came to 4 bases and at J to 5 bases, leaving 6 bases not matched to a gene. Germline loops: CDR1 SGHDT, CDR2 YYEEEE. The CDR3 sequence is CASSIRDRGQYGYTF. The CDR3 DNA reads TGTGCCAGCAGCATCCGGGACAGGGGGCAGTATGGCTACACCTTC.

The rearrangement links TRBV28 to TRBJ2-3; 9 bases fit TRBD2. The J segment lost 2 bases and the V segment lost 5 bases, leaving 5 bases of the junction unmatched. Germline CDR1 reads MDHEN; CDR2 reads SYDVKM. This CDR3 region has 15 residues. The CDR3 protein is CASSTTSGFTDTQYF. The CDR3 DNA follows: TGTGCCAGCAGTACGACTAGCGGCTTCACAGATACGCAGTATTTT.

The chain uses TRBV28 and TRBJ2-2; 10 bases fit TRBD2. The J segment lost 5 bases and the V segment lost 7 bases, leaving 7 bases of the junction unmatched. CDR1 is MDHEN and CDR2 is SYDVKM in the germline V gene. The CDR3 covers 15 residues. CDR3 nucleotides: TGTGCCAGCATACCTAGCGGGAGTTTTACCGGGGAGCTGTTTTTT. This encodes CASIPSGSFTGELFF.

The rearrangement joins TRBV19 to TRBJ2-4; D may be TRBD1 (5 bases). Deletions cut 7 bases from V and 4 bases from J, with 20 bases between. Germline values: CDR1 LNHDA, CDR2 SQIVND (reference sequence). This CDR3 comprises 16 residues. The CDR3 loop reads CASTSQANLRKNIQYF. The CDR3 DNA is TGTGCCAGTACCTCACAGGCGAACTTAAGAAAAAACATTCAGTACTTC.

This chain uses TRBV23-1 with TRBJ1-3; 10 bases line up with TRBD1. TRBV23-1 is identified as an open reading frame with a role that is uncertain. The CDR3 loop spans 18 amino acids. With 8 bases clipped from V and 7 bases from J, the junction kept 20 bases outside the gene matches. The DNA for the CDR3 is TGCGCCAGCCGGTCCGGGACAGGGGAGTTTTATTTGGTGAACACCATATATTTT. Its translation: CASRSGTGEFYLVNTIYF.